This T cell receptor (beta chain) was sequenced during a study of monozygotic twins with cystic fibrosis. General study findings and limits: No link emerged between shared CDR3 counts and age, concordance or severity. The repertoire was suggested to be naive-dominated, clonality median about 0.0094.

The germline V gene has CDR1 SGHDT and CDR2 YYEEEE. The length of the CDR3 is 13 residues. With V trimmed by 3 bases and J by 1 base, 1 base remained unmatched. In the case of this clone: Antigen: not known.

The data were produced by immunoSEQ multiplex PCR, yet TCRdb's version contains in-frame clones alone and is incomplete. The sample contains approximately 33,000 clones, approximately 84% of which appear only once. This clonotype was obtained from a girl between 2 and 10 years old with cystic fibrosis. This sequence joins TRBV5-6 and TRBJ2-7; 7 nucleotides agree with TRBD1. The material sequenced was blood. CDR3 in amino acids: CASSSQGSYEQYF. The DNA of the CDR3 is TGTGCCAGCAGCTCACAGGGGTCCTACGAGCAGTACTTC.